The T cell receptor (beta chain) under discussion was sequenced for a study of shared clonotypes between healthy human individuals. CDR1 is MNHEY, CDR2 SMNVEV, per germline (reference sequence). V shed 5 bases and J 4 bases; nucleotides not matched to a gene: 6. The CDR3 loop spans 15 amino acids. Sequenced by immunoSEQ multiplex PCR; TCRdb stores in-frame clones only, minus some. The sample holds around 600,000 clones, 95% seen once. The naive CD8 population came from CD45RO-negative cells selected for CCR7, without terminally differentiated effector memory CD45RA+ cells. Regarding this clone: Distinct nucleotide sequences in the sample also encode this CDR3.

The V and J genes are TRBV27 and TRBJ1-5, with 9 bases lining up with TRBD1. This TCR was recovered from a woman aged 25-40 years in good health. Sequenced input: naive CD8+ T cells sorted from blood. CDR3 sequence reads: CASSAGTGRNQPQHF. DNA for the CDR3: TGTGCCAGCAGTGCCGGGACAGGGAGAAATCAGCCCCAGCATTTT.